The 26 T cell receptor beta chains below all came from one sample that was sequenced in a study of blood T cells in healthy people across ages. Primers used in a second PCR of about 6 to 12 cycles were a sample-barcoded 5' primer and a J-beta primer mix. TCRdb passed the 5' RACE reads through MiXCR, listing each CDR3 protein once. The table shows over 1,500,000 distinct CDR3 sequences, with around 50% occurring only once. Sequenced sample: blood. Receptor source: a woman aged 35 to 49 in good health.

A note on this clonotype: A single base separates this from a much larger clone, so it may be a read error. This sequence joins TRBV7-2 and TRBJ2-5; D gene ambiguous. The CDR3 is 11 amino acids. The germline CDR1 and CDR2 sequences are SGHTA and FQGNSA. Trimming took 7 bases from V and 2 from J, leaving 5 bases between them. Here the CDR3 reads CASTKQETQYF. The CDR3 bases are TGTGCCAGCACCAAACAAGAGACCCAGTACTTC.

This chain uses TRBV9 with TRBJ2-3, with D tentatively TRBD2 (7 bases). The CDR3 contains 15 residues. The germline V gene has CDR1 SGDLS and CDR2 YYNGEE. V lost 3 bases and J 0 bases, leaving 11 bases between the germline ends. The CDR3 loop reads CASSGGGGSTDTQYF. The CDR3 bases are TGTGCCAGCAGCGGAGGGGGGGGAAGCACAGATACGCAGTATTTT.

This clonotype was observed a handful of times. This rearrangement joins TRBV20-1 to TRBJ2-7; D gene unclear. This CDR3 contains 10 residues. Trimming took off 1 base at V and 5 bases at J, with 3 bases between the two ends. Germline values: CDR1 DFQATT, CDR2 SNEGSKA (reference sequence). The CDR3: CSARVHEQYF. The DNA of the CDR3 is TGCAGTGCTAGAGTCCACGAGCAGTACTTC.

The CDR3 protein is CASSLVRAGKETQYF. DNA for the CDR3: TGTGCCAGCAGCTTAGTCCGAGCGGGGAAAGAGACCCAGTACTTC. The gene calls are TRBV7-2 and TRBJ2-5; the match to TRBD2 covers 7 bases. The CDR3 runs 15 residues. After removal of 1 base from V and 3 bases from J, the junction contained 5 bases not matched to a gene. CDR1 and CDR2 (germline): SGHTA, FQGNSA.

The genes are TRBV20-1 and TRBJ2-7; 9 nucleotides align to TRBD1. Germline assignment: CDR1 DFQATT and CDR2 SNEGSKA (reference sequence). The junction had 7 bases not matched to a gene; V was cut back by 3 bases and J by 4 bases. The CDR3 covers 14 residues. The CDR3 DNA follows: TGCAGTGCTAGTCGACAGGGGGGGGGGTACGAGCAGTACTTC. Its translation: CSASRQGGGYEQYF.

The J gene is TRBJ2-7, the V gene TRBV3-1, with D possibly matching TRBD1 (5 bases). This CDR3 has 15 residues. Germline assignment: CDR1 LGHDT and CDR2 YNNKEL (reference sequence). Trimming took off 1 base at V and 1 base at J, with 11 bases between the two ends. CDR3 residues: CASSQVGGASYEQYF. For the CDR3, the DNA is TGTGCCAGCAGCCAAGTTGGTGGGGCTTCCTACGAGCAGTACTTC.

The rearrangement links TRBV4-2 to TRBJ2-6; either TRBD1 or TRBD2 may fit D (5 bases each). CDR1 LGHNA and CDR2 YNFKEQ come from the germline V gene. CDR3 length: 16 amino acids. V lost 2 bases and J 4 bases, leaving 12 bases between the germline ends. In nucleotides, the CDR3 is TGTGCCAGCAGCCAAACCGGGGCCCGAGGGGCCAACGTCCTGACTTTC. Amino acids: CASSQTGARGANVLTF.

This clonotype appeared a few times. This chain links TRBV6-2 or TRBV6-3 with TRBJ1-2; 10 bases are shared with TRBD1. After removal of 7 bases from V and 4 bases from J, the junction contained 3 bases not matched to a gene. CDR1 and CDR2 (germline): MNHEY, SVGEGT. This CDR3 spans 13 amino acids. The CDR3 DNA reads TGTGCCAGCACCTGGACAGGGGGCTATGGCTACACCTTC. As protein: CASTWTGGYGYTF.

In this sample, this clonotype turned up a few times. V is TRBV15 and J is TRBJ2-5; 8 positions match TRBD1. The J call could be wrong; TRBJ2-7 is a better fit for the DNA end. CDR1 LNHNV and CDR2 YYDKDF come from the germline V gene (reference sequence). The CDR3 loop spans 13 amino acids. The CDR3 nucleotides read TGTGCCACCTCCAGGGGGCTATCTATCGAGCAGTACTTC. Translating gives CATSRGLSIEQYF.

The chain joins TRBV5-1 to TRBJ2-5; the D is unclear. The V end was cut by 2 bases, the J end by 4 bases, with 9 bases between. The CDR3 is 13 residues long. CDR1 and CDR2 from the germline V gene are SGHRS and YFSETQ. This CDR3 is CASSFRIAETQYF. The CDR3 nucleotides read TGCGCCAGCAGCTTTAGGATCGCAGAGACCCAGTACTTC.

The chain carries TRBV6-1 and TRBJ2-6, with TRBD1 matching over 7 bases. V lost 8 bases and J lost 3; bases outside the gene matches: 13. This CDR3 comprises 17 residues. CDR1 is MNHNS and CDR2 is SASEGT in the germline V gene. Here the CDR3 reads CASLKGAGAYGANVLTF. In nucleotides, the CDR3 is TGTGCCAGCCTAAAGGGGGCAGGGGCGTATGGGGCCAACGTCCTGACTTTC.

This chain uses TRBV6-2 or TRBV6-3 with TRBJ2-7; D gene uncertain. Germline CDR1 is MNHEY and CDR2 is SVGEGT. Trimming pared 6 bases from V and 2 bases from J, leaving 8 bases between. The CDR3 length is 12 residues. The CDR3, as DNA: TGTGCCAGCAGCGGACCGCCCTACGAGCAGTACTTC. Protein: CASSGPPYEQYF.

The gene calls are TRBV6-6 and TRBJ1-1, with TRBD1 matching 8 bases. The trim removed 8 bases at V and 4 bases at J, leaving 6 bases unmatched. Looked up from germline, CDR1 is MNHNY and CDR2 is SVGAGI (reference sequence). The CDR3 sequence is 13 residues long. The CDR3 reads CASRQGSSTEAFF. DNA of the CDR3: TGTGCCAGCCGACAGGGGTCGAGCACTGAAGCTTTCTTT.

This clonotype has more than one count but fewer than ten. V usage is TRBV20-1 and J usage is TRBJ2-5; D remains unclear. The V and J ends lost 1 base and 5 bases respectively, with 11 bases between them. The CDR3 loop spans 13 amino acids. Germline lookup yields CDR1 DFQATT and CDR2 SNEGSKA (reference sequence). The CDR3: CSARGAAEETQYF. CDR3 in DNA: TGCAGTGCTAGAGGGGCCGCGGAGGAGACCCAGTACTTC.

The V and J genes are TRBV24-1 and TRBJ2-1; 9 positions agree with TRBD1. Unmatched junction bases numbered 6, after V lost 4 bases and J lost 3 bases. Germline values: CDR1 KGHDR, CDR2 SFDVKD. This CDR3 has 16 amino acids. The CDR3, as DNA: TGTGCCACCAGTGACGTCGGACAGGGGATCTACAATGAGCAGTTCTTC. Protein product: CATSDVGQGIYNEQFF.

This clonotype was observed a few times. V and J are TRBV11-2 and TRBJ1-1; perhaps TRBD1 as D (5 bases). In germline, CDR1 is SGHAT, CDR2 FQNNGV. Trimming stripped 9 bases from V and 0 bases from J, with 14 bases between. The CDR3 consists of 14 residues. The CDR3 DNA reads TGTGCCAGTAGTTGGGACGGTCTGAACACTGAAGCTTTCTTT. Translation gives CASSWDGLNTEAFF. Full variable domain (rest looked up from reference TRBV11-2 and TRBJ1-1): EAGVAQSPRYKIIEKRQSVAFWCNPISGHATLYWYQQILGQGPKLLIQFQNNGVVDDSQLPKDRFSAERLKGVDSTLKIQPAKLEDSAVYLCASSWDGLNTEAFFGQGTRLTVV.

The CDR3: CSVPRLGTRDGYTF. Written as DNA, the CDR3 is TGCAGCGTTCCCCGACTAGGGACAAGGGATGGCTACACCTTC. This chain links TRBV29-1 with TRBJ1-2; TRBD1 might be the D (6 bases). The CDR3 length is 14 residues. Germline-derived CDR1 and CDR2 are SQVTM and ANQGSEA. Between the trimmed V and J ends, which lost 5 bases and 6 bases, there was a span of 19 bases.

This clonotype came up a few times. The chain links TRBV9 to TRBJ2-1; 11 nucleotides match TRBD2. Germline V lookup: CDR1 SGDLS, CDR2 YYNGEE. Trimming took 4 bases from V and 5 from J; bases not matched to a gene: 5. This CDR3 spans 15 amino acids. CDR3 residues: CASSSTSGVDNEQFF. The CDR3 region has the DNA TGTGCCAGCAGCTCGACTAGCGGGGTCGACAATGAGCAGTTCTTC.

This clonotype has just a few counts. This chain joins TRBV9 and TRBJ2-5; maybe TRBD2 (6 bases). The J call may be in error: the DNA end matches TRBJ2-4 better. There are 14 residues in the CDR3. The V gene's germline CDR1 is SGDLS and CDR2 YYNGEE. Here the CDR3 DNA reads TGTGCCAGCAGCGTACAGGGTTGGGGGGACATTCAGTACTTC. It specifies CASSVQGWGDIQYF.

This chain links TRBV4-1 with TRBJ1-2, with D hard to call. V lost 0 bases and J 6 bases, leaving 8 bases between the germline ends. From germline, CDR1 is MGHRA and CDR2 YSYEKL. The CDR3 runs 13 residues. The CDR3 nucleotides read TGCGCCAGCAGCCAAGATCAGGAAAATGGCTACACCTTC. Amino acid sequence: CASSQDQENGYTF.

V and J are TRBV12-3 or TRBV12-4 and TRBJ2-4, with D tentatively TRBD2 (6 bases). This CDR3 is built from 12 residues. Trimming took off 3 bases at V and 9 bases at J, with 9 bases between the two ends. CDR3 protein: CASSLVGGIQYF. DNA for the CDR3: TGTGCCAGCAGTTTGGTGGGAGGCATTCAGTACTTC.

This clonotype was observed a handful of times. CDR3 sequence reads: CSVNGRDTQYF. DNA for the CDR3: TGCAGCGTCAACGGGCGGGATACGCAGTATTTT. This chain uses TRBV29-1 with TRBJ2-3; the D is unclear. Germline-derived CDR1 and CDR2 are SQVTM and ANQGSEA. Trimming took 6 bases from V and 6 from J, leaving 10 bases between them. The CDR3 covers 11 residues.

The J gene is TRBJ2-4, the V gene TRBV21-1; the table's TRBD1 call for D was not verified on the DNA. TRBV21-1 is an annotated pseudogene. The CDR3 contains 14 residues. The CDR3 region has the DNA TGTGCCAGCAGCTCTCGGGACACCAAAAACATTCAGTACTTC. Encoded protein: CASSSRDTKNIQYF.

This rearrangement joins TRBV12-3 or TRBV12-4 to TRBJ2-5; unclear D gene. The V end lost 3 bases, the J end lost 6 bases, and 11 bases lay between the germline ends. This CDR3 has 13 residues. The DNA of the CDR3 is TGTGCCAGCAGTTTTGACCCCCTGAAGACCCAGTACTTC. Translated: CASSFDPLKTQYF.

The chain links TRBV27 to TRBJ1-4; D not certain. The V end was cut by 6 bases, the J end by 4 bases, with 9 bases between. The germline V gene encodes CDR1 MNHEY and CDR2 SMNVEV (reference sequence). This CDR3 spans 13 amino acids. Here the CDR3 reads CASSTGVNEKLFF. The CDR3 DNA reads as TGTGCCAGCAGCACCGGGGTTAATGAAAAACTGTTTTTT.

A single count supports this clonotype. The rearrangement joins TRBV7-6 to TRBJ2-7; TRBD2 aligns across 7 bases. The closer fit of TRBJ2-5 to the DNA end suggests the J call may be wrong. CDR3 length: 14 residues. Germline lookup yields CDR1 SGHVS and CDR2 FNYEAQ. The CDR3 DNA sequence: TGTGCCAGCAGCTTACTAGCGGACCGGGAGACCCAGTACTTC. Protein sequence: CASSLLADRETQYF.